The present T cell receptor (beta chain) was sequenced within a study of T-cell memory formation after mild COVID-19. Looking at the study overall: Largely, TCR clusters stayed within a single donor.

From the 5' RACE reads, TCRdb called clonotypes with MiXCR, one entry per CDR3 protein. This table holds 500,000 to 600,000 distinct CDR3 sequences, roughly 18% found once. V lost 5 bases and J lost 3, with 9 bases in between. CDR1 and CDR2 (germline): ENHRY, SYGVKD. There are 13 residues in the CDR3. Material: PBMCs or a T cell subset sorted from them (not recorded which). The rearrangement uses TRBV10-3 and TRBJ2-3; D may be TRBD1 (7 bases). This TCR was recovered from an adult woman who had mild COVID-19 (a few samples of this study predate the infection). Cell type and time point are not known. This CDR3 is CAISSGGTDTQYF. For the CDR3, the DNA is TGTGCCATCAGTTCAGGGGGGACAGATACGCAGTATTTT.